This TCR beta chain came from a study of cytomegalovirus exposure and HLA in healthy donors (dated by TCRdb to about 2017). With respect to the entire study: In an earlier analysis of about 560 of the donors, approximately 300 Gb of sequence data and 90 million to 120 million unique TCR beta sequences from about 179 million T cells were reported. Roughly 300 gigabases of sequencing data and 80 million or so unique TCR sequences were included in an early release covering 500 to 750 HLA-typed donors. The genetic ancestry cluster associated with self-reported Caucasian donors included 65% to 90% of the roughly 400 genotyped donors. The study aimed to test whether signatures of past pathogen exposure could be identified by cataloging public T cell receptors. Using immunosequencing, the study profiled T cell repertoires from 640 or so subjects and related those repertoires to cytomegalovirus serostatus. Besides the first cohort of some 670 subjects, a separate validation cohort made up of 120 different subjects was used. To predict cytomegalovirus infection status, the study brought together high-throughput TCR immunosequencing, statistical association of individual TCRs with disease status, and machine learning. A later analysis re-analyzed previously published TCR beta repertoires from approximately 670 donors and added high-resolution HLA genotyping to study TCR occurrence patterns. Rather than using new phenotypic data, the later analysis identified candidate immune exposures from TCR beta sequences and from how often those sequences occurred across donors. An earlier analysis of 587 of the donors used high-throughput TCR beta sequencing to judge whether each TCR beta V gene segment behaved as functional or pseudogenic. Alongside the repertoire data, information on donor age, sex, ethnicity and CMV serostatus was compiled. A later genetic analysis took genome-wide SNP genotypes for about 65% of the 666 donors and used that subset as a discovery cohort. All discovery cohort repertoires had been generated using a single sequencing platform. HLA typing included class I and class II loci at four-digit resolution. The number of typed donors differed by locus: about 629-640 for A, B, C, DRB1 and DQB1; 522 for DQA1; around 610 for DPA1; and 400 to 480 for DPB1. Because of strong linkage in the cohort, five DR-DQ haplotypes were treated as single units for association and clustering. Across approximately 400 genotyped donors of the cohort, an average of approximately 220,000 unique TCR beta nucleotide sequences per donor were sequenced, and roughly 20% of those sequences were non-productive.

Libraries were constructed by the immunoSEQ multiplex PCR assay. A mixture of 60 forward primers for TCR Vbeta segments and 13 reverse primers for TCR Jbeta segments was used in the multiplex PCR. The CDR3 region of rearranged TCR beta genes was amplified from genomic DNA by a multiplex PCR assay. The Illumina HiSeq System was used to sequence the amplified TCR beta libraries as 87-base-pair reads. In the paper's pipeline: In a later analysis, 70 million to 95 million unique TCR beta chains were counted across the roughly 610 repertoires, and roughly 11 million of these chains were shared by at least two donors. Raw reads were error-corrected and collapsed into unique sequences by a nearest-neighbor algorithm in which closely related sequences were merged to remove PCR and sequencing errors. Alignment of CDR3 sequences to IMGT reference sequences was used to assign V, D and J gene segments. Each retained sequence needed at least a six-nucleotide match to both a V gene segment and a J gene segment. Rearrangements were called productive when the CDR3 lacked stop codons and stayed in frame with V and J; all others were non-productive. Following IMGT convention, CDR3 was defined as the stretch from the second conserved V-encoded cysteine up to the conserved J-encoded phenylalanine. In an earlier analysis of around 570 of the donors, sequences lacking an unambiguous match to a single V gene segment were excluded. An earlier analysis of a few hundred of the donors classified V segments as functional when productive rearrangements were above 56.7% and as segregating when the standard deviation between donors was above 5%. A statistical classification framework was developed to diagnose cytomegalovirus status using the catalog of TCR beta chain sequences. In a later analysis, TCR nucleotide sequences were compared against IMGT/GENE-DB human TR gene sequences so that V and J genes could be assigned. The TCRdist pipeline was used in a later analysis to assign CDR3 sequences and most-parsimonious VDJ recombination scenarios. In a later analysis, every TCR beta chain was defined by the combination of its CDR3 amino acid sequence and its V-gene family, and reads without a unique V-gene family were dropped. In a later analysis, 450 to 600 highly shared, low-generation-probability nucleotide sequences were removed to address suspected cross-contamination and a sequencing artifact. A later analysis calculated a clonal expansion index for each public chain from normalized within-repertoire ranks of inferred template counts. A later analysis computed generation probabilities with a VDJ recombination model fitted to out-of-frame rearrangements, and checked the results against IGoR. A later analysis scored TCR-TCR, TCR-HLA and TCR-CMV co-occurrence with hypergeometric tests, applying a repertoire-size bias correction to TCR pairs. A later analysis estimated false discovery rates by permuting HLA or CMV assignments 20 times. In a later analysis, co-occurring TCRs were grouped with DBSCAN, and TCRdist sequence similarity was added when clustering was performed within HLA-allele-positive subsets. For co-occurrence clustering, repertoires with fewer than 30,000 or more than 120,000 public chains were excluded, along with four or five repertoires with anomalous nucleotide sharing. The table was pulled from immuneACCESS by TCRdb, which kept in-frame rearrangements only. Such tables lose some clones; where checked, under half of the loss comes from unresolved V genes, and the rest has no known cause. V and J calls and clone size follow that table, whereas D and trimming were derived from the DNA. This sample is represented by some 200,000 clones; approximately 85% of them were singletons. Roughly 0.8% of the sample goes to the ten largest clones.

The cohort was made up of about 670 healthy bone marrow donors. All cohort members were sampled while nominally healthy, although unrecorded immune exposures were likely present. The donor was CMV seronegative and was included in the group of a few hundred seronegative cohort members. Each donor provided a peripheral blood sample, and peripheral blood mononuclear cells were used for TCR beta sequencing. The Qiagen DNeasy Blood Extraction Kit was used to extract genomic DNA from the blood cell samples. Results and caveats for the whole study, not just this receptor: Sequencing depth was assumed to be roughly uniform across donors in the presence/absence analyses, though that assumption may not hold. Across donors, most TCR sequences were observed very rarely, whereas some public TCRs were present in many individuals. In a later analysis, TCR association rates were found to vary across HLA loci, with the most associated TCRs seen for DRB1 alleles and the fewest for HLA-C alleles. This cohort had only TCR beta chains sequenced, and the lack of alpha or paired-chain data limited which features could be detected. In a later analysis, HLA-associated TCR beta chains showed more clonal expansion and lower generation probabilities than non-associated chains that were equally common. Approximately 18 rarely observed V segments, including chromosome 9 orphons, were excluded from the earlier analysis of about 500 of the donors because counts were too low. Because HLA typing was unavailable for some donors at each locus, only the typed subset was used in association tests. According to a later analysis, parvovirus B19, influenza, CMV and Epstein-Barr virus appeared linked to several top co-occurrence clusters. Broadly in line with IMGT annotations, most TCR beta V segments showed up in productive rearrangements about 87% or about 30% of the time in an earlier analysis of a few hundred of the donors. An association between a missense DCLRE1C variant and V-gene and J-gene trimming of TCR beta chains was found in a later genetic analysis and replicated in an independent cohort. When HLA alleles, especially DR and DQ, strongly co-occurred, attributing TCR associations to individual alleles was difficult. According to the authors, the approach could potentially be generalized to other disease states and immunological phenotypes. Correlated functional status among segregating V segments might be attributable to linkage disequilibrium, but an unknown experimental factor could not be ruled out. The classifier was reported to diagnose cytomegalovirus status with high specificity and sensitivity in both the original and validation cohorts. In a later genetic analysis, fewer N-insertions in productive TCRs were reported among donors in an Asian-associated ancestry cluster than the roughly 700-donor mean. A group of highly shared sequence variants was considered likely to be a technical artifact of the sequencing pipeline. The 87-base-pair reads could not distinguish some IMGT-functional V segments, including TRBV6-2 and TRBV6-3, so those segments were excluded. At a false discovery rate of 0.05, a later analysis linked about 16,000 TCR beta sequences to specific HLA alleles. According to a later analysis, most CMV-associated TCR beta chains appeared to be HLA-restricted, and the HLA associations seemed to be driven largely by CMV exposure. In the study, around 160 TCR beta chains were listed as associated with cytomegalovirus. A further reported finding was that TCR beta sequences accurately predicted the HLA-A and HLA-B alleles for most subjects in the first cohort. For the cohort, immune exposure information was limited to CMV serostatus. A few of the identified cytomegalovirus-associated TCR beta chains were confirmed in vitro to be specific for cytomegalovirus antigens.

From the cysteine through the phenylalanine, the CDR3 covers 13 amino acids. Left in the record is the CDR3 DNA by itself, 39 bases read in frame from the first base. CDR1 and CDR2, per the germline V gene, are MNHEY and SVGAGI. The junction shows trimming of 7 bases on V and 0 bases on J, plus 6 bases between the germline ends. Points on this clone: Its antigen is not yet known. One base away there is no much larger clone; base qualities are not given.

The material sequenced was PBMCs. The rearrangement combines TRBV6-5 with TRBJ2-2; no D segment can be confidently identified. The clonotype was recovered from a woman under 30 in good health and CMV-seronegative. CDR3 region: CASKSTNTGELFF. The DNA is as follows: TGTGCCAGCAAGAGTACGAACACCGGGGAGCTGTTTTTT.